The clone carrying this T cell receptor beta chain was detected many times. The antigen is not known. MiXCR, run by TCRdb on the 5' RACE reads, gives a single entry per CDR3 protein. The sample lists around 64,000 distinct CDR3 sequences; approximately 3.3% were seen once. The CDR3 spans 13 residues. Trimming shortened V by 4 bases and J by 7 bases, and 11 bases separated the two germline ends. CDR1 SGHTA and CDR2 FQGNSA come from the germline V gene. The data were obtained in a study of neurological immune-mediated disorders. Study summary: Of some 34 multiple sclerosis patients, about 30 were relapsing-remitting and 3 secondary progressive. Findings and caveats of the study: In multiple sclerosis patients, the repertoire cluster was unrelated to clinical or MRI findings. TCR clonal expansion peaked in HTLV-1-associated myelopathy patients and was lowest in multiple sclerosis patients.

Specimen: PBMCs. The origin of this receptor is a woman between 50 and 59 years old with multiple sclerosis. The chain couples TRBV7-2 to TRBJ2-1; D is possibly TRBD2 (5 bases). CDR3 protein: CASSYPPGNEQFF. CDR3 in DNA: TGTGCCAGCAGCTACCCTCCGGGGAATGAGCAGTTCTTC.